The 16 T cell receptor beta chains listed next were all sequenced from one sample in a study of OX40 agonist ivuxolimab in advanced cancers. The repertoire was sequenced with immunoSEQ multiplex PCR; TCRdb's copy has only in-frame clones and lacks some. Among tens of thousands of clones listed, around 77% were seen once. Sample: CD4+ or CD8+ T cells sorted from blood, taken in a trial of the OX40 agonist ivuxolimab. These receptors were obtained from an adult with an advanced solid tumor such as melanoma, head and neck, liver or kidney cancer.

The rearrangement links TRBV9 to TRBJ1-2; D ambiguous. The CDR3 extends over 12 amino acids. V shed 0 bases and J shed 5 bases, with 5 bases lying between them. In germline, CDR1 is SGDLS, CDR2 YYNGEE. As DNA, the CDR3 is TGTGCCAGCAGCGTAGGGGGATATGGCTACACCTTC. This sequence encodes CASSVGGYGYTF.

This clone has only a few counts. V and J are TRBV2 and TRBJ1-2, with D maybe TRBD1 (6 bases). The CDR3 length is 16 residues. V was shortened by 1 base and J by 8 bases, with 20 bases between the two germline ends. Germline V gene data show CDR1 as SNHLY and CDR2 as FYNNEI. The DNA of the CDR3 is TGTGCCAGCAGTGAAGTAACGTGGGGGCAATTAGGGGGCTACACCTTC. This encodes CASSEVTWGQLGGYTF.

The gene calls are TRBV7-8 and TRBJ1-4, with D possibly being TRBD1 (5 bases). Per the germline V gene, CDR1 is SGHVS and CDR2 is FQNEAQ. The CDR3 loop spans 16 amino acids. The V and J ends lost 7 bases and 0 bases respectively, with 15 bases between them. DNA of the CDR3: TGTGCCAGCAACCCCCGACAGACGGCAACTAATGAAAAACTGTTTTTT. The encoded protein is CASNPRQTATNEKLFF.

J is TRBJ2-1 and V is TRBV2; TRBD1 agrees at 8 bases. CDR3 size: 12 residues. Trimming took 10 bases from V and 6 from J; bases not matched to a gene: 5. Germline values: CDR1 SNHLY, CDR2 FYNNEI. DNA of the CDR3: TGTGCCACGGACAGGGAAACCAATGAGCAGTTCTTC. Encoded protein: CATDRETNEQFF.

The V and J genes are TRBV18 and TRBJ2-1; 7 positions match TRBD1. The junction had 6 bases not matched to a gene; V was cut back by 4 bases and J by 0 bases. Germline V gene lookup returns CDR1 KGHSH and CDR2 LQKENI. This CDR3 is 16 amino acids long. The CDR3 loop is CASSQTGASSYNEQFF. CDR3 nucleotides: TGTGCCAGCTCACAAACAGGGGCGAGCTCCTACAATGAGCAGTTCTTC.

In DNA, the CDR3 is TGTGCCAGCAGCTTGCGGAGCGGCGAGCAGTACTTC. Protein sequence: CASSLRSGEQYF. The rearrangement uses TRBV5-4 and TRBJ2-7; D may be TRBD2 (5 bases). The length of the CDR3 is 12 residues. CDR1 and CDR2 from the germline V gene are SGHNT and YYREEE (reference sequence). Trimming cost V 1 base and J 6 bases, with 8 bases left between them. The complete variable domain, with remaining parts taken from reference TRBV5-4 and TRBJ2-7, reads ETGVTQSPTHLIKTRGQQVTLRCSSQSGHNTVSWYQQALGQGPQFIFQYYREEENGRGNFPPRFSGLQFPNYSSELNVNALELDDSALYLCASSLRSGEQYFGPGTRLTVT.

This chain links TRBV2 with TRBJ1-1; possible D gene TRBD1, 6 bases. The CDR3 sequence is 13 residues long. The germline V and J ends were trimmed by 7 bases and 1 base, with 10 bases remaining between them. Germline CDR1 reads SNHLY; CDR2 reads FYNNEI. CDR3 in amino acids: CASIRTENTEAFF. Written as DNA, the CDR3 is TGTGCCAGCATCAGGACAGAGAACACTGAAGCTTTCTTT. The full variable domain, in which reference TRBV2 and TRBJ1-1 provide the parts outside the CDR3, is EPEVTQTPSHQVTQMGQEVILRCVPISNHLYFYWYRQILGQKVEFLVSFYNNEISEKSEIFDDQFSVERPDGSNFTLKIRSTKLEDSAMYFCASIRTENTEAFFGQGTRLTVV.

V is TRBV7-9 and J is TRBJ2-1; 12 bases match TRBD2. The J segment lost 9 bases and the V segment lost 0 bases, leaving 3 bases of the junction unmatched. Germline loops: CDR1 SEHNR, CDR2 FQNEAQ (reference sequence). The CDR3 has 15 residues. The chain's CDR3 is CASSLAALAGGEQFF. The DNA for the CDR3 is TGTGCCAGCAGCTTAGCGGCACTAGCGGGGGGTGAGCAGTTCTTC.

This chain links TRBV27 with TRBJ1-5; D ambiguous. Looked up from germline, CDR1 is MNHEY and CDR2 is SMNVEV (reference sequence). There are 13 residues in the CDR3. Trimming took off 0 bases at V and 7 bases at J, with 7 bases between the two ends. The CDR3 sequence: CASSLSVRQPQHF. The CDR3, as DNA: TGTGCCAGCAGTTTATCCGTGCGGCAGCCCCAGCATTTT.

This rearrangement joins TRBV27 to TRBJ2-2; 8 bases are a match to TRBD2. Per germline, CDR1 MNHEY and CDR2 SMNVEV (reference sequence). There are 17 residues in the CDR3. The V and J ends lost 5 bases and 2 bases, in that order; junction bases with no gene match: 10. DNA for the CDR3: TGTGCCAGCAGTCCCCTAATAGCGGGACTTAACACCGGGGAGCTGTTTTTT. Protein: CASSPLIAGLNTGELFF.

The V gene is TRBV4-1, the J gene TRBJ1-2; D is unresolved. The germline V gene encodes CDR1 MGHRA and CDR2 YSYEKL. The V gene lost 5 bases and the J gene lost 7 bases, with 20 bases spanning the gap. The CDR3 is 15 residues long. The DNA for the CDR3 is TGCGCCAGCAGCGGTCGATTGGAGGACCAACGTGGCTACACCTTC. Amino acid sequence: CASSGRLEDQRGYTF.

The table lists this clone with a count of one. This rearrangement joins TRBV6-1 to TRBJ2-1, with no clear D. This CDR3 contains 16 residues. Trimming pared 5 bases from V and 0 bases from J, leaving 14 bases between. Germline CDR1 MNHNS, CDR2 SASEGT. The CDR3 DNA is TGTGCCAGCAGTAAAGGACCACCTAGCTCCTACAATGAGCAGTTCTTC. Its protein product is CASSKGPPSSYNEQFF.

This clone was detected only once. The chain combines TRBV5-4 with TRBJ2-5; 7 bases agree with TRBD1. The V and J ends lost 6 bases and 2 bases, in that order; junction bases with no gene match: 10. CDR1 is SGHNT, CDR2 YYREEE, per germline (reference sequence). This CDR3 has 15 amino acids. The CDR3 DNA reads as TGTGCCAGCACCCATCGGGGACAGACACAAGAGACCCAGTACTTC. Protein product: CASTHRGQTQETQYF.

The chain is built from TRBV6-1 and TRBJ1-1; 9 bases are shared with TRBD1. V was pared by 10 bases and J by 6 bases, with 6 bases of the junction left unmatched. CDR3 length: 12 residues. Germline V gene data show CDR1 as MNHNS and CDR2 as SASEGT. CDR3 coding DNA: TGTGCCATCCGACAGGGGGGCGCTGAAGCTTTCTTT. Translation gives CAIRQGGAEAFF.

This chain uses TRBV2 with TRBJ2-7, with 9 bases fitting TRBD2. The CDR3 contains 14 residues. Germline-derived CDR1 and CDR2 are SNHLY and FYNNEI. The J segment lost 4 bases and the V segment lost 3 bases, leaving 4 bases of the junction unmatched. CDR3 amino acids: CASSDGSGRYEQYF. DNA for the CDR3: TGTGCCAGCAGTGACGGGAGCGGGAGGTACGAGCAGTACTTC.

This chain uses TRBV6-1 with TRBJ1-5, with D possibly matching TRBD1 (6 bases). This CDR3 has 14 residues. Trimming shortened V by 0 bases and J by 5 bases, and 8 bases separated the two germline ends. Germline V CDR1 and CDR2: MNHNS, SASEGT. The CDR3 loop is CASSEADSYQPQHF. CDR3 in DNA: TGTGCCAGCAGTGAAGCGGACAGTTATCAGCCCCAGCATTTT.